Each of the 9 T cell receptor beta chains below was sequenced from the same sample in a study of Tregs in tolerant kidney transplant recipients. TCRdb keeps only in-frame clones here, not all; method: immunoSEQ multiplex PCR. This sample has some 250,000 clones, with 84% found just once. Sequencing input: CD4+ T cells from blood. These receptors were obtained from a human donor in good health.

This chain uses TRBV9 with TRBJ2-7; TRBD2 agrees at 10 bases. This CDR3 is built from 14 residues. Germline V gene lookup returns CDR1 SGDLS and CDR2 YYNGEE. The V and J ends lost 2 bases and 7 bases, in that order; junction bases with no gene match: 6. CDR3 protein: CASSVPGLATEQYF. CDR3 nucleotide sequence: TGTGCCAGCAGCGTTCCGGGACTAGCGACAGAGCAGTACTTC.

This rearrangement joins TRBV27 to TRBJ2-7, with D possibly TRBD2 on 5 matching bases. CDR3 length equals 14 residues. Looked up from germline, CDR1 is MNHEY and CDR2 is SMNVEV (reference sequence). V lost 5 bases to trimming and J lost 0 bases, with 11 bases between them. Written as DNA, the CDR3 is TGTGCCAGCAGTGTCCAAGGGAGCTCCTACGAGCAGTACTTC. Its translation is CASSVQGSSYEQYF.

This chain connects TRBV7-9 to TRBJ2-1; either TRBD1 or TRBD2 may fit D (6 bases each). Germline CDR1 and CDR2: SEHNR and FQNEAQ (reference sequence). Deletions cut 6 bases from V and 10 bases from J, with 19 bases between. The CDR3 has 14 amino acids. CDR3 amino acids: CASRRPEGGWEQFF. The DNA of the CDR3 is TGTGCCAGCAGACGTCCCGAGGGGGGATGGGAGCAGTTCTTC.

The chain uses TRBV4-1 and TRBJ1-5, with unresolved D. Germline CDR1 and CDR2: MGHRA and YSYEKL. This CDR3 region has 16 residues. V was trimmed by 0 bases and J by 0 bases, leaving 9 bases between them. The CDR3 reads CASSQDPWASNQPQHF. DNA of the CDR3: TGCGCCAGCAGCCAAGATCCCTGGGCTAGCAATCAGCCCCAGCATTTT.

The rearrangement links TRBV2 to TRBJ1-1; 10 bases are a match to TRBD1. The trim removed 4 bases at V and 1 base at J, leaving 3 bases unmatched. The CDR3 contains 15 residues. Germline V CDR1 and CDR2: SNHLY, FYNNEI. CDR3: CASSARQGANTEAFF. The CDR3 coding sequence is TGTGCCAGCAGTGCCCGACAGGGGGCGAACACTGAAGCTTTCTTT.

This sequence joins TRBV6-6 and TRBJ2-5; D ambiguous. Germline CDR1 reads MNHNY; CDR2 reads SVGAGI (reference sequence). V dropped 8 bases and J dropped 5 bases, with 9 bases sitting between them. The CDR3 covers 11 residues. CDR3 region: CASYQLETQYF. CDR3 DNA sequence: TGTGCCAGCTACCAACTTGAGACCCAGTACTTC.

The V call is TRBV5-6, the J call TRBJ2-7, with TRBD2 as a possible D gene (5 bases). This CDR3 region has 15 residues. Per germline, CDR1 SGHDT and CDR2 YYEEEE. V lost 6 bases to trimming and J lost 1 base, with 17 bases between them. In DNA form, the CDR3 reads TGTGCCAGCAACCCCGGGATTTTGCTTTCCTACGAGCAGTACTTC. Translated: CASNPGILLSYEQYF.

J is TRBJ1-4 and V is TRBV2, with unresolved D. Germline-derived CDR1 and CDR2 are SNHLY and FYNNEI. This CDR3 is 15 amino acids long. The V gene lost 2 bases and the J gene lost 8 bases, with 15 bases spanning the gap. The CDR3 bases are TGTGCCAGCAGTGAAAGGCTCAGGAGGCCCGAAAAACTGTTTTTT. Protein product: CASSERLRRPEKLFF.

The genes are TRBV5-1 and TRBJ2-7; 13 bases map to TRBD2. V lost 2 bases, J lost 0 bases, and 5 bases stayed unmatched. Germline V gene data show CDR1 as SGHRS and CDR2 as YFSETQ. There are 17 residues in the CDR3. This CDR3 reads CASSLGTSGIVSYEQYF. In DNA form, the CDR3 reads TGCGCCAGCAGCTTAGGGACTAGCGGGATAGTCTCCTACGAGCAGTACTTC.